A selection of T cell receptor beta chains follows, all from one sample in a study of CD8 T cells in ankylosing spondylitis. One entry per CDR3 protein, called by TCRdb with MiXCR from the 5' RACE reads. The table lists about 750,000 distinct CDR3 sequences, around 19% of them singletons. The source material was blood, either unsorted or a sorted T cell fraction (not recorded which). The receptor set was obtained from a male donor with ankylosing spondylitis. Each CDR3 is given with its conserved first and last residue. The order of the fields is CDR3 length, V gene, CDR3 protein.

>16|TRBV29-1
CSVHWGVLAGYNEQFF
>15|TRBV7-3
CASSSKREGRDTQYF
>13|TRBV27
CASSLVQGHGYTF
>14|TRBV5-1
CASSPGGGGDTQYF
>13|TRBV12-3/TRBV12-4
CASRTDRGYTIYF
>16|TRBV20-1
CSARDSGGYSNQPQHF
>13|TRBV6-1
CASNTRLPDTQYF
>15|TRBV29-1
CSVLLRLGAYNEQFF
>15|TRBV9
CASSVAGLRDNEQFF
>15|TRBV7-9
CASSPARRMNTEAFF
>11|TRBV10-3
CAISELHEQFF
>15|TRBV3-1
CASSQPGTSVYEQYF
>16|TRBV25-1
CASSEWVAGAKGELFF
>14|TRBV12-3/TRBV12-4
CASRRRVSGNTIYF
>18|TRBV20-1
CSAREGTGQGLDYNEQFF
>15|TRBV18
CATTSNLGESYEQYF
>16|TRBV5-4
CASSLYSGGPKNEQFF
>16|TRBV3-1
CASSPHRTGRRETQYF
>16|TRBV12-3/TRBV12-4
CASSPQAGALQGTIYF
>14|TRBV5-6
CASSLLAGEYEQYF
>17|TRBV28
CASSLAAGRSSTDTQYF
>15|TRBV20-1
CSASPSGRSTGELFF
>15|TRBV20-1
CSAIGEDRGRETQYF
>16|TRBV9
CASSVTTSGGPETQYF
>15|TRBV30
CAWGSGGSSYNEQFF
>16|TRBV5-1
CASSLIAGALTETQYF
>16|TRBV4-1
CASSRGTGGMGDTQYF
>14|TRBV4-2
CASSPQTEPYGYTF
>12|TRBV28
CASSYRWETQYF
>13|TRBV20-1
CSASLRGLSGYTF
>15|TRBV6-2/TRBV6-3
CASSFLTGLNTEVFF
>18|TRBV4-1
CASSQDIGAGRRNSPLHF
>13|TRBV7-9
CASSLFRHPEAFF